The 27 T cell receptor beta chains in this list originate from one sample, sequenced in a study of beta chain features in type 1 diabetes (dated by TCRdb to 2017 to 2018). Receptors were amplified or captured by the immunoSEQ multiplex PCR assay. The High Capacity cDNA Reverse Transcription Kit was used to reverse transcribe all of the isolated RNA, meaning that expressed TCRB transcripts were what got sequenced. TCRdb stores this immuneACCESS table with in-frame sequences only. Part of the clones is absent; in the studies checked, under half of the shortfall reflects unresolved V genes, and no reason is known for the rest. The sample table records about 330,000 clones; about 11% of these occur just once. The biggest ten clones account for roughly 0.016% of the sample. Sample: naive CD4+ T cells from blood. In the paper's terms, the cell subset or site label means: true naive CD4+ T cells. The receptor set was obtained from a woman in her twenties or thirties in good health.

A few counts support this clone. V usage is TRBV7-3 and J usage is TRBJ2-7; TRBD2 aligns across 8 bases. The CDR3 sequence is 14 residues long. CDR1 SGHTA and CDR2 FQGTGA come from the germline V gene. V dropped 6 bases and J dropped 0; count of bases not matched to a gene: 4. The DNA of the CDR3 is TGTGCCAGCAGGTCACTAGCGGACTCCTACGAGCAGTACTTC. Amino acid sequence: CASRSLADSYEQYF.

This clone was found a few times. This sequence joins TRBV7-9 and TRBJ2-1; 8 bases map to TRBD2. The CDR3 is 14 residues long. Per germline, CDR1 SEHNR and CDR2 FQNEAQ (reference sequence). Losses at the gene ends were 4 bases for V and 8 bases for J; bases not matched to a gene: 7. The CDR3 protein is CASSSWTSTHEQFF. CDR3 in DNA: TGTGCCAGCAGCTCCTGGACTAGCACACATGAGCAGTTCTTC.

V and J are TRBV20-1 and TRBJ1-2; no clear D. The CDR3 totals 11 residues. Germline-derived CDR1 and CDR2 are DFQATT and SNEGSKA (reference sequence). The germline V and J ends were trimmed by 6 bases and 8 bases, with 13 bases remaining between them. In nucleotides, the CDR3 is TGCAGTGCCCGGGCGGGTACAGGCTACACCTTC. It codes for CSARAGTGYTF.

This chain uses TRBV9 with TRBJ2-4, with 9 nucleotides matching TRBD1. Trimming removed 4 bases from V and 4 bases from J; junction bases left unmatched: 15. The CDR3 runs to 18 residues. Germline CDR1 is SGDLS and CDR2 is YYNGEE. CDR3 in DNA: TGTGCCAGCAGCCCGGGACAGGGAGTAACGGCAGCTAAAAACATTCAGTACTTC. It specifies CASSPGQGVTAAKNIQYF.

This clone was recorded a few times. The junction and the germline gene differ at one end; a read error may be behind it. CDR3 residues: CASSQVQGNYGYTF. CDR3 DNA sequence: TGTGCTAGCAGCCAAGTACAGGGGAACTATGGCTACACCTTC. The V call is TRBV7-7, the J call TRBJ1-2; 7 bases match TRBD1. CDR1 and CDR2 (germline): SSHAT, FNYEAQ (reference sequence). The CDR3 loop spans 14 amino acids.

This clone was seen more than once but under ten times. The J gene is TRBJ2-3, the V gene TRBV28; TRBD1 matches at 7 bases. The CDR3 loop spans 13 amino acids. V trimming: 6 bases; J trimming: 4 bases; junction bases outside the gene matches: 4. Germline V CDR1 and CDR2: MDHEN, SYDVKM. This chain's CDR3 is CASRSTGADTQYF. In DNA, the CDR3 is TGTGCCAGCAGGTCTACAGGGGCAGATACGCAGTATTTT. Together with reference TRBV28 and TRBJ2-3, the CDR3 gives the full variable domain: DVKVTQSSRYLVKRTGEKVFLECVQDMDHENMFWYRQDPGLGLRLIYFSYDVKMKEKGDIPEGYSVSREKKERFSLILESASTNQTSMYLCASRSTGADTQYFGPGTRLTVL.

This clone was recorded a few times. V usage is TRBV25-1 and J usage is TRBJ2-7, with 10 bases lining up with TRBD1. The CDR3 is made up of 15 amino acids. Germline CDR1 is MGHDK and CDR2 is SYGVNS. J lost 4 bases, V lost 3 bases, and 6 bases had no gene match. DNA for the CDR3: TGTGCCAGCAGTGAGGCCGGGACAGGGGCGTACGAGCAGTACTTC. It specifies CASSEAGTGAYEQYF.

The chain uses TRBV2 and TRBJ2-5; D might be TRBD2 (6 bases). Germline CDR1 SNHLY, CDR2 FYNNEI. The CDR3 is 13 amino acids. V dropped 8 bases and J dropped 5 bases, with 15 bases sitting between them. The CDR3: CASGRTSWETQYF. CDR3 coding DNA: TGTGCCAGCGGACGAACTAGCTGGGAGACCCAGTACTTC.

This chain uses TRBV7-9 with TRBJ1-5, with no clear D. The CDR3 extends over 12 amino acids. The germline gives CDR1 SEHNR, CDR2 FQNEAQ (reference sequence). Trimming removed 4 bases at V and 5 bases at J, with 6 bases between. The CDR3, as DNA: TGTGCCAGCAGCTACGAGTATCAGCCCCAGCATTTT. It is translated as CASSYEYQPQHF.

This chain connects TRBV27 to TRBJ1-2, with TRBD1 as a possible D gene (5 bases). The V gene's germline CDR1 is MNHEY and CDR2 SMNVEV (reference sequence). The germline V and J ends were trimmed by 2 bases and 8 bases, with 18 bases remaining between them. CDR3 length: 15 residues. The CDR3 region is CASSLLRGTAKGYTF. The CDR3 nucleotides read TGTGCCAGCAGTTTACTTCGCGGGACCGCGAAAGGCTACACCTTC.

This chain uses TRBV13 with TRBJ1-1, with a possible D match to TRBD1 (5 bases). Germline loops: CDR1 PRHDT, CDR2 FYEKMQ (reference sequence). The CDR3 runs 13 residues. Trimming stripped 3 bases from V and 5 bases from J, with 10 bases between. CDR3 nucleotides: TGTGCCAGCAGCTTTCGGGGGAGGACTGAAGCTTTCTTT. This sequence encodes CASSFRGRTEAFF.

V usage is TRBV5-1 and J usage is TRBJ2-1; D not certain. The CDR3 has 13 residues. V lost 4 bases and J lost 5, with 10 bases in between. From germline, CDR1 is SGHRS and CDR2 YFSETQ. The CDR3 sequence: CASSERGDNEQFF. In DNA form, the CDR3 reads TGCGCCAGCAGCGAGCGCGGAGACAATGAGCAGTTCTTC. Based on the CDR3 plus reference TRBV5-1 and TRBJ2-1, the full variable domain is KAGVTQTPRYLIKTRGQQVTLSCSPISGHRSVSWYQQTPGQGLQFLFEYFSETQRNKGNFPGRFSGRQFSNSRSEMNVSTLELGDSALYLCASSERGDNEQFFGPGTRLTVL.

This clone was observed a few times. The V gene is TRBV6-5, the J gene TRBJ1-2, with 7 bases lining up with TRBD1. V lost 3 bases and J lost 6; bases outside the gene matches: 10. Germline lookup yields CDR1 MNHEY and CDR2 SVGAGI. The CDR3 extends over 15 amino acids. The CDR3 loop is CASSYAPRQGHGYTF. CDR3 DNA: TGTGCCAGCAGTTATGCCCCTCGACAGGGCCATGGCTACACCTTC.

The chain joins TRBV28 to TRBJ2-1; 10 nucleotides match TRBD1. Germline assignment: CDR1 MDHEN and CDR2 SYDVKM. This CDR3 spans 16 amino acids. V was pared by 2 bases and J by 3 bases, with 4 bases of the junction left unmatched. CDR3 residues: CASSLVGTGVYNEQFF. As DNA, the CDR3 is TGTGCCAGCAGTTTAGTGGGGACAGGGGTCTACAATGAGCAGTTCTTC.

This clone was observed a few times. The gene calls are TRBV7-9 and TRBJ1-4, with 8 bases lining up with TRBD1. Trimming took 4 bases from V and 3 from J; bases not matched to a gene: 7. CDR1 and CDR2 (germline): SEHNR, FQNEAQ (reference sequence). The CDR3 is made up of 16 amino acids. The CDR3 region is CASSSRTGLPNEKLFF. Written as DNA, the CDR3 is TGTGCCAGCAGCTCCCGGACAGGGCTGCCTAATGAAAAACTGTTTTTT.

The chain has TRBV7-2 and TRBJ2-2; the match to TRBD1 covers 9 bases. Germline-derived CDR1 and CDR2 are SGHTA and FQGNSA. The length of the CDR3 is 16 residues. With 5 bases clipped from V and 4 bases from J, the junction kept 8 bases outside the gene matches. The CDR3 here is CASSPRQGGSTGELFF. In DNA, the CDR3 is TGTGCCAGCAGCCCCAGACAGGGGGGGAGCACCGGGGAGCTGTTTTTT. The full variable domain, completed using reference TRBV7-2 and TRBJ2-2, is GAGVSQSPSNKVTEKGKDVELRCDPISGHTALYWYRQSLGQGLEFLIYFQGNSAPDKSGLPSDRFSAERTGGSVSTLTIQRTQQEDSAVYLCASSPRQGGSTGELFFGEGSRLTVL.

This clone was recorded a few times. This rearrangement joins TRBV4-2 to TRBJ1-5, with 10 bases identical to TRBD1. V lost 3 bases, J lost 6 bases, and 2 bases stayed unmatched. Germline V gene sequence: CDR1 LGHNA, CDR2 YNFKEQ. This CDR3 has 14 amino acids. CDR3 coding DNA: TGTGCCAGCAGCCAGGACAGGGGGAGTCAGCCCCAGCATTTT. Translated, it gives CASSQDRGSQPQHF.

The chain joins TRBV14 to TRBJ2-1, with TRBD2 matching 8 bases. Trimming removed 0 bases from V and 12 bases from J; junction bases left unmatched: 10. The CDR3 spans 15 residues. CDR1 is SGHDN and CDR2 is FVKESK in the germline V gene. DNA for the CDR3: TGTGCCAGCAGCCAAGAAGGGACTAGGGGCCGCCGGCAGTTCTTC. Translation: CASSQEGTRGRRQFF.

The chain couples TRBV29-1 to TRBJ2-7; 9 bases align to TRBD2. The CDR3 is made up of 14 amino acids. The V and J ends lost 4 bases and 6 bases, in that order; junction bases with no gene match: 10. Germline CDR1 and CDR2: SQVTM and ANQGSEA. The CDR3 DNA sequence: TGCAGCGTTGGAGGCTTGCGGGAGGGCCGCGAGCAGTACTTC. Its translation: CSVGGLREGREQYF.

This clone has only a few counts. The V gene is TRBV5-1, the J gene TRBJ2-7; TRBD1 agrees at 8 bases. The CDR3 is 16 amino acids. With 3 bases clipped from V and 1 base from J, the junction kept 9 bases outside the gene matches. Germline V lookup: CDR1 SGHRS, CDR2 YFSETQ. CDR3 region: CASSSGQGAGSYEQYF. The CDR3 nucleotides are TGCGCCAGCAGCTCTGGACAGGGAGCAGGATCCTACGAGCAGTACTTC.

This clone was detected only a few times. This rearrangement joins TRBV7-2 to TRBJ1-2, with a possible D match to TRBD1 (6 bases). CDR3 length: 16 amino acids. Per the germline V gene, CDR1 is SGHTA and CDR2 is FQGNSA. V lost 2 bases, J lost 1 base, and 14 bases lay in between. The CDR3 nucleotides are TGTGCCAGCAGCTTAAGTCTGGGACAACGTAACTATGGCTACACCTTC. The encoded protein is CASSLSLGQRNYGYTF.

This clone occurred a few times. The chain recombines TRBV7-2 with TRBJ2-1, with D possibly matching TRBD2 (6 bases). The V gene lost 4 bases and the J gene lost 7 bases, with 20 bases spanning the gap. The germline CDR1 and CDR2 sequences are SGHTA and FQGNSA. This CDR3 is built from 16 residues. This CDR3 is CASSSQGGMGSNEQFF. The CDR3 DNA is TGTGCCAGCAGCTCCCAAGGCGGGATGGGGTCTAATGAGCAGTTCTTC.

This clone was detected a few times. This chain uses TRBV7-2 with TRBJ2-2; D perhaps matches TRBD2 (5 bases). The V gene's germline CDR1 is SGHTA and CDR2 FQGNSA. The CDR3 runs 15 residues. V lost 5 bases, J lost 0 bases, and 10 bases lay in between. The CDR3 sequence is CASSTTTANTGELFF. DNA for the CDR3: TGTGCCAGCAGCACGACTACCGCGAACACCGGGGAGCTGTTTTTT.

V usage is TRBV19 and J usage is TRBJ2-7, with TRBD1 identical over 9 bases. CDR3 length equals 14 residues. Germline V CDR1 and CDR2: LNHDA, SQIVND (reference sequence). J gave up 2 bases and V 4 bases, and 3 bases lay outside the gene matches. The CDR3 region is CASSRGQGTYEQYF. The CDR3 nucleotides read TGTGCCAGTAGTAGGGGACAGGGTACCTACGAGCAGTACTTC. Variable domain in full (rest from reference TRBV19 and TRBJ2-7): DGGITQSPKYLFRKEGQNVTLSCEQNLNHDAMYWYRQDPGQGLRLIYYSQIVNDFQKGDIAEGYSVSREKKESFPLTVTSAQKNPTAFYLCASSRGQGTYEQYFGPGTRLTVT.

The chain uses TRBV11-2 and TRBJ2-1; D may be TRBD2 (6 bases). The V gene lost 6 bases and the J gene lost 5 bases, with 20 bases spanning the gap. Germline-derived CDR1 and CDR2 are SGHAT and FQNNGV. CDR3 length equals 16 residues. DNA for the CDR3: TGTGCCAGCAGGGACTCTAGGGACTCGTCGCACAATGAGCAGTTCTTC. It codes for CASRDSRDSSHNEQFF.

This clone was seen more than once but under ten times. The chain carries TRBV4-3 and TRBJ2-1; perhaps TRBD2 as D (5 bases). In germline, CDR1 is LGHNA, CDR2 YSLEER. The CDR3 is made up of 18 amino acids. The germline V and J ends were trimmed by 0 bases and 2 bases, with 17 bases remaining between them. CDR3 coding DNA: TGCGCCAGCAGCCAAGACCCGCTAGGGAGCGGTGCCTACAATGAGCAGTTCTTC. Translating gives CASSQDPLGSGAYNEQFF.

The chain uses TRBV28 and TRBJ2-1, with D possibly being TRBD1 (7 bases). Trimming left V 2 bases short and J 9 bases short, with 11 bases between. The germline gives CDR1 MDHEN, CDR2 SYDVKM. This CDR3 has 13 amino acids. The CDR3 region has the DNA TGTGCCAGCAGTTTAGGAGGGGGCGCTGAGCAGTTCTTC. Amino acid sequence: CASSLGGGAEQFF.